This record concerns one T cell receptor beta chain sequence. These data originate in a study of control samples from healthy donors and cancer patients. Germline CDR1 is SGHVS and CDR2 is FNYEAQ. Trimming removed 5 bases at V and 9 bases at J, with 10 bases between. The CDR3 contains 11 residues. TCRdb's table, derived via immunoSEQ multiplex PCR, lists solely in-frame clones and lacks some. Found here are approximately 50,000 clones, 85% to 95% of them singletons; the top ten hold roughly 0.8%. The V gene is TRBV7-6, the J gene TRBJ1-1; a possible D gene is TRBD1 (5 bases). The sequence was obtained from a man aged 30-40 years with colorectal cancer. Sequencing was performed on PBMCs. The CDR3 loop reads CASSPGGKAFF. In DNA form, the CDR3 reads TGTGCCAGCAGCCCGGGGGGTAAAGCTTTCTTT.